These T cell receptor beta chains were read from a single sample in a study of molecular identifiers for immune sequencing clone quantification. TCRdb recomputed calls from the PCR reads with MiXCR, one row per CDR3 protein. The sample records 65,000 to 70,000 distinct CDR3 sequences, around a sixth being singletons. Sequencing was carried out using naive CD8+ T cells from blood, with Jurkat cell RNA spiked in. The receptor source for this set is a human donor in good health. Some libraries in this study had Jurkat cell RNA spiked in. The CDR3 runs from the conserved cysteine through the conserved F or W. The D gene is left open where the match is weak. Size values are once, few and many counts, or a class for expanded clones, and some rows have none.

cdr3_nt: TGTGCCAGCAGACCAGCCGGGACATCCTATAGCAATCAGCCCCAGCATTTT; cdr3_aa: CASRPAGTSYSNQPQHF; clone_size: many; d_call: NA; j_call: TRBJ1-5; v_call: TRBV2
cdr3_nt: TGTGCCAGCAGTTACTCGGGGACAGGGGAGACCCAGTACTTC; cdr3_aa: CASSYSGTGETQYF; clone_size: many; d_call: TRBD1; j_call: TRBJ2-5; v_call: TRBV6-5
cdr3_nt: TGTGCCAGCAGCTACGGGATTGAAGCTTTCTTT; cdr3_aa: CASSYGIEAFF; clone_size: many; d_call: NA; j_call: TRBJ1-1; v_call: TRBV7-2
cdr3_nt: TGTGCCAGCAGCCAGGGGGTAGGAGGCCCTCTCCAGCCCCAGCATTTT; cdr3_aa: CASSQGVGGPLQPQHF; clone_size: many; d_call: TRBD1; j_call: TRBJ1-5; v_call: TRBV7-6
cdr3_nt: TGCAGTGCTAGAAGGACACTAACCTACGAGCAGTACTTC; cdr3_aa: CSARRTLTYEQYF; clone_size: many; d_call: NA; j_call: TRBJ2-7; v_call: TRBV20-1
cdr3_nt: TGTGCCAGCAGTCCCGAGCGGGCTAGCGGGCTTGCGTACCAAGAGACCCAGTACTTC; cdr3_aa: CASSPERASGLAYQETQYF; clone_size: many; d_call: TRBD2; j_call: TRBJ2-5; v_call: TRBV7-9
cdr3_nt: TGTGCCAGCAGTGAAGTTATCAACGGCCAAGTGACGCAGTATTTT; cdr3_aa: CASSEVINGQVTQYF; clone_size: many; d_call: NA; j_call: TRBJ2-3; v_call: TRBV6-1
cdr3_nt: TGTGCCAGCAGCTTGGGGCCGGACAGTAATTCACCCCTCCACTTT; cdr3_aa: CASSLGPDSNSPLHF; clone_size: NA; d_call: NA; j_call: TRBJ1-6; v_call: TRBV5-5
cdr3_nt: TGTGCTAGCAGCCCCGAGGGGAGTCTCGGTTATGATGAGCAGTTCTTC; cdr3_aa: CASSPEGSLGYDEQFF; clone_size: few; d_call: NA; j_call: TRBJ2-1; v_call: TRBV7-7
cdr3_nt: TGTGCCACCAGACGGGACTCCCAGCAGTTCTTC; cdr3_aa: CATRRDSQQFF; clone_size: many; d_call: NA; j_call: TRBJ2-1; v_call: TRBV15
cdr3_nt: TGTGCCAGCAGAGTTCATTTGGCGGGAGATTACGAGCAGTACTTC; cdr3_aa: CASRVHLAGDYEQYF; clone_size: few; d_call: TRBD2; j_call: TRBJ2-7; v_call: TRBV7-2
cdr3_nt: TGTGCCAGCAGTCAAATACAGCCCCCGGACAGGTCGGGGGTGAACACTGAAGCTTTCTTT; cdr3_aa: CASSQIQPPDRSGVNTEAFF; clone_size: many; d_call: TRBD1; j_call: TRBJ1-1; v_call: TRBV6-2/TRBV6-3
cdr3_nt: TGTGCCAGCACCCAGAGTGCGGTTGGCACTGAAGCTTTCTTT; cdr3_aa: CASTQSAVGTEAFF; clone_size: many; d_call: NA; j_call: TRBJ1-1; v_call: TRBV6-6
cdr3_nt: TGTGCCACCCAAGGGGTAGGTGAAGCTTTCTTT; cdr3_aa: CATQGVGEAFF; clone_size: few; d_call: NA; j_call: TRBJ1-1; v_call: TRBV27
cdr3_nt: TGTGCCAGCAGGATCACCGGGACGGGACCCTACGAGCAGTACTTC; cdr3_aa: CASRITGTGPYEQYF; clone_size: many; d_call: NA; j_call: TRBJ2-7; v_call: TRBV28
cdr3_nt: TGTGCCAGCAGTTTAGCGATGGGATCTGAAGCTTTCTTT; cdr3_aa: CASSLAMGSEAFF; clone_size: NA; d_call: NA; j_call: TRBJ1-1; v_call: TRBV12-3/TRBV12-4
cdr3_nt: TGTGCCAGCAGCTTAGGAGGGGGATCCTACTCTGGAAACACCATATATTTT; cdr3_aa: CASSLGGGSYSGNTIYF; clone_size: many; d_call: NA; j_call: TRBJ1-3; v_call: TRBV7-2
cdr3_nt: TGTGCCAGCAGTCCTCCTACTCATACTAGCGGGGCATCGTCGGAGACCCAGTACTTC; cdr3_aa: CASSPPTHTSGASSETQYF; clone_size: many; d_call: TRBD2; j_call: TRBJ2-5; v_call: TRBV2
cdr3_nt: TGTGCCAGCAGTTTATCTCCTTGGAATGGTCATTACTTC; cdr3_aa: CASSLSPWNGHYF; clone_size: few; d_call: NA; j_call: TRBJ1-2; v_call: TRBV27
cdr3_nt: TGTGCCAGCAGAGGGGACGGATCAACTAATGAAAAACTGTTTTTT; cdr3_aa: CASRGDGSTNEKLFF; clone_size: NA; d_call: NA; j_call: TRBJ1-4; v_call: TRBV12-3/TRBV12-4
cdr3_nt: TGCAGCGTTGAAGATCGGCAGGGGGTTAATTATGGCTACACCTTC; cdr3_aa: CSVEDRQGVNYGYTF; clone_size: NA; d_call: TRBD1; j_call: TRBJ1-2; v_call: TRBV29-1
cdr3_nt: TGTGCCACCAGTGTGTCTAGTTGGCCCTACGAGCAGTACTTC; cdr3_aa: CATSVSSWPYEQYF; clone_size: many; d_call: NA; j_call: TRBJ2-7; v_call: TRBV24-1
cdr3_nt: TGTGCCACCAGCAGTGGACAGGGAGCCTACGAGCAGTACTTC; cdr3_aa: CATSSGQGAYEQYF; clone_size: NA; d_call: TRBD1; j_call: TRBJ2-7; v_call: TRBV15
cdr3_nt: TGTGCCAGCACCAATATACATCTAGCGGCCAACTACGAGCAGTACTTC; cdr3_aa: CASTNIHLAANYEQYF; clone_size: NA; d_call: TRBD2; j_call: TRBJ2-7; v_call: TRBV28
cdr3_nt: TGTGCCAGCAGCTTAGCAGGAGGGACCTCCTACGAGCAGTACTTC; cdr3_aa: CASSLAGGTSYEQYF; clone_size: few; d_call: NA; j_call: TRBJ2-7; v_call: TRBV7-9
cdr3_nt: TGCGCCAGCAGAGAAGGTGGTAGGGGCGAAAAACTGTTTTTT; cdr3_aa: CASREGGRGEKLFF; clone_size: many; d_call: NA; j_call: TRBJ1-4; v_call: TRBV4-1
cdr3_nt: TGTGCCAGCAGCCTACTAGCGGGAGAGTCTTCCGGTGAGCAGTTCTTC; cdr3_aa: CASSLLAGESSGEQFF; clone_size: few; d_call: TRBD2; j_call: TRBJ2-1; v_call: TRBV27
cdr3_nt: TGCAGTGCCGCAGCCCAGGGAACCGGGGAGCTGTTTTTT; cdr3_aa: CSAAAQGTGELFF; clone_size: NA; d_call: NA; j_call: TRBJ2-2; v_call: TRBV20-1
cdr3_nt: TGCGCCAGCAGCCTGGGCCCTGGGGCTGAAGCTTTCTTT; cdr3_aa: CASSLGPGAEAFF; clone_size: few; d_call: NA; j_call: TRBJ1-1; v_call: TRBV5-1
cdr3_nt: TGCGCCAGCGGCCCGGGACAGGGGTACGAGCAGTACTTC; cdr3_aa: CASGPGQGYEQYF; clone_size: NA; d_call: TRBD1; j_call: TRBJ2-7; v_call: TRBV5-1
cdr3_nt: TGTGCCAGCAGCTCCACGTGGCAGGGGGCGGATGAGCAGTTCTTC; cdr3_aa: CASSSTWQGADEQFF; clone_size: many; d_call: TRBD1; j_call: TRBJ2-1; v_call: TRBV7-6
cdr3_nt: TGTGCCAGCAGCCAACCTGACAGGGAGGACACTGAAGCTTTCTTT; cdr3_aa: CASSQPDREDTEAFF; clone_size: many; d_call: TRBD1; j_call: TRBJ1-1; v_call: TRBV3-1
cdr3_nt: TGTGCCATCAGTGAAGGGACAGGCCAAGAGACCCAGTACTTC; cdr3_aa: CAISEGTGQETQYF; clone_size: many; d_call: TRBD1; j_call: TRBJ2-5; v_call: TRBV10-3
cdr3_nt: TGTGCCGCCAGCACTGGCAGGTCGGCGGGAGAGGCCGACACTGAAGCTTTCTTT; cdr3_aa: CAASTGRSAGEADTEAFF; clone_size: many; d_call: NA; j_call: TRBJ1-1; v_call: TRBV6-5
cdr3_nt: TGTGCCTGGAGTAGCGGGACAGGCGATGAGCAGTTCTTC; cdr3_aa: CAWSSGTGDEQFF; clone_size: many; d_call: NA; j_call: TRBJ2-1; v_call: TRBV30
cdr3_nt: TGTGCCAGCAGCTCTAATCTCCTCCAAGAGACCCAGTACTTC; cdr3_aa: CASSSNLLQETQYF; clone_size: NA; d_call: NA; j_call: TRBJ2-5; v_call: TRBV7-6
cdr3_nt: TGTGCCAGCACGCTAGCGGGAAGCATCTCCAATGAGCAGTTCTTC; cdr3_aa: CASTLAGSISNEQFF; clone_size: NA; d_call: TRBD2; j_call: TRBJ2-1; v_call: TRBV2
cdr3_nt: TGTGCCATCAGTGATCCGGGACTAGCGGGACGGGAGACCCAGTACTTC; cdr3_aa: CAISDPGLAGRETQYF; clone_size: few; d_call: TRBD2; j_call: TRBJ2-5; v_call: TRBV10-3
cdr3_nt: TGTGCCGGCAACAGGAGCTCCCATAATTCACCCCTCCACTTT; cdr3_aa: CAGNRSSHNSPLHF; clone_size: NA; d_call: NA; j_call: TRBJ1-6; v_call: TRBV28
cdr3_nt: TGTGCCAGCAGTTTATCCCTATTAGCCGATGAGCAGTTCTTC; cdr3_aa: CASSLSLLADEQFF; clone_size: NA; d_call: NA; j_call: TRBJ2-1; v_call: TRBV12-3/TRBV12-4
cdr3_nt: TGCGCCATCCTTACCTCGACAGATACGCAGTATTTT; cdr3_aa: CAILTSTDTQYF; clone_size: many; d_call: NA; j_call: TRBJ2-3; v_call: TRBV5-1
cdr3_nt: TGTGCCACCAGTCCACCGGGACAGACGTACGAGCAGTACTTC; cdr3_aa: CATSPPGQTYEQYF; clone_size: NA; d_call: TRBD1; j_call: TRBJ2-7; v_call: TRBV15
cdr3_nt: TGTGCCAGCAGCTTCCTCCTCCGGGAAAACACCATATATTTT; cdr3_aa: CASSFLLRENTIYF; clone_size: NA; d_call: NA; j_call: TRBJ1-3; v_call: TRBV7-9
cdr3_nt: TGTGCCAGCAGCCCCGTGACAGGGGGCTACGAGCAGTACTTC; cdr3_aa: CASSPVTGGYEQYF; clone_size: many; d_call: TRBD1; j_call: TRBJ2-7; v_call: TRBV7-6
cdr3_nt: TGTGCCAGCAGCTTGTATCTACATACAGATACGCAGTATTTT; cdr3_aa: CASSLYLHTDTQYF; clone_size: many; d_call: NA; j_call: TRBJ2-3; v_call: TRBV5-8
cdr3_nt: TGTGCCAGCACCCTGCGAGGGGACGAGCAGTACTTC; cdr3_aa: CASTLRGDEQYF; clone_size: few; d_call: NA; j_call: TRBJ2-7; v_call: TRBV11-3
cdr3_nt: TGTGCCAGCAGCGTAGGGGGGAGACTAGCGGGAGTTGGTACGCAGTATTTT; cdr3_aa: CASSVGGRLAGVGTQYF; clone_size: many; d_call: TRBD2; j_call: TRBJ2-3; v_call: TRBV9
cdr3_nt: TGCGCCAGCAGCCTTATGACTAGCGGGCCCCAAGAGACCCAGTACTTC; cdr3_aa: CASSLMTSGPQETQYF; clone_size: many; d_call: TRBD2; j_call: TRBJ2-5; v_call: TRBV4-1
cdr3_nt: TGTGCCAGCAGTTACGTAAAGAACACTGAAGCTTTCTTT; cdr3_aa: CASSYVKNTEAFF; clone_size: NA; d_call: NA; j_call: TRBJ1-1; v_call: TRBV6-5
cdr3_nt: TGTGCCAGCAGCCCCCCGGGACTCGACAATGAGCAGTTCTTC; cdr3_aa: CASSPPGLDNEQFF; clone_size: many; d_call: NA; j_call: TRBJ2-1; v_call: TRBV7-8
cdr3_nt: TGTGCCAGCAGCTTGGATAGCGGGAGTGTTCATGAGCAGTTCTTC; cdr3_aa: CASSLDSGSVHEQFF; clone_size: NA; d_call: TRBD2; j_call: TRBJ2-1; v_call: TRBV5-4
cdr3_nt: TGTGCCAGCAGTGTAGGAGCGGGACCAGATGCGCAGTATTTT; cdr3_aa: CASSVGAGPDAQYF; clone_size: NA; d_call: TRBD2; j_call: TRBJ2-3; v_call: TRBV25-1
cdr3_nt: TGTGCCAGCAGCTTAGGTGCAGGGCGCCAAGAGACCCAGTACTTC; cdr3_aa: CASSLGAGRQETQYF; clone_size: many; d_call: NA; j_call: TRBJ2-5; v_call: TRBV11-2
cdr3_nt: TGTGCCGGCAGTTCCTCTAGCGGTAACAATGAGCAGTTCTTC; cdr3_aa: CAGSSSSGNNEQFF; clone_size: NA; d_call: TRBD2; j_call: TRBJ2-1; v_call: TRBV12-3/TRBV12-4
cdr3_nt: TGCAGCGTTGAAGACAGGGGGGAGGTTATGGATACGCAGTGCTTT; cdr3_aa: CSVEDRGEVMDTQCF; clone_size: once; d_call: NA; j_call: TRBJ2-3; v_call: TRBV29-1
cdr3_nt: TGTGCCATCAGTGAGCCACTAAGGACAGGGGCTGATGAAGCTTTCTTT; cdr3_aa: CAISEPLRTGADEAFF; clone_size: many; d_call: TRBD1; j_call: TRBJ1-1; v_call: TRBV10-3
cdr3_nt: TGCGCCAGCAGCTTGGCCAGGTCAGACACTGAAGCTTTCTTT; cdr3_aa: CASSLARSDTEAFF; clone_size: many; d_call: NA; j_call: TRBJ1-1; v_call: TRBV5-1